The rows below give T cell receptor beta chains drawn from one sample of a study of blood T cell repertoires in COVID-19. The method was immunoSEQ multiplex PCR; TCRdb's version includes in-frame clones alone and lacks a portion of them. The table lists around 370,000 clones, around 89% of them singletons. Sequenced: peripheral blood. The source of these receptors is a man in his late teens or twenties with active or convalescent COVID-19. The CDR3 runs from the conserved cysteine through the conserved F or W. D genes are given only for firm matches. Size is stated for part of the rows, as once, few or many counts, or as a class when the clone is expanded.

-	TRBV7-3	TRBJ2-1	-	TGTGCCAGCAGCGAAATGGCCCAGGGATATTATGAGCAGTTCTTC	CASSEMAQGYYEQFF
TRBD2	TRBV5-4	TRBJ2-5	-	TGTGCCAGCAGCTTGGAGGGGGGACTAGCGGGAGGAGAGACCCAGTACTTC	CASSLEGGLAGGETQYF
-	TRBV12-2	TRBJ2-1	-	TGTGCAAGTCGCTCGGACAGGTCCCATGAGCAGTTCTTC	CASRSDRSHEQFF
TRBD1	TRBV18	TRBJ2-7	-	TGTGCCAGCTCACCGGGGGACAGCTACGAGCAGTACTTC	CASSPGDSYEQYF
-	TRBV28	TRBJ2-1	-	TGTGCCAGCAGTCCAACCCAGGATTGGGTCTTCTATGAGCAGTTCTTC	CASSPTQDWVFYEQFF
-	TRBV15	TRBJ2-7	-	TGTGCCACCAGCAGAGATTGGCAGGGGCCCTACGAGCAGTACTTC	CATSRDWQGPYEQYF
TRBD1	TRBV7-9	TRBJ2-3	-	TGTGCCAGCAGCGTCGACAGGGGGAGCACAGATACGCAGTATTTT	CASSVDRGSTDTQYF
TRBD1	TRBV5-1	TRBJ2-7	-	TGCGCCAGCAGCCTTGGACAGGGTGGCGAGCAGTACTTC	CASSLGQGGEQYF
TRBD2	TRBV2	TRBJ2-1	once	TGTGCCAGCACGACTAGCGGGGGATTCTCCTACAATGAGCAGTTCTTC	CASTTSGGFSYNEQFF
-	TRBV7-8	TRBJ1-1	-	TGTGCCAGCAGCTTACACCGGGCGGGGGAGGGCACTGAAGCTTTCTTT	CASSLHRAGEGTEAFF
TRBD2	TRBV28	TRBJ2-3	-	TGTGCCAGCAGTTTACCTACCCCTAGCGGTCAGAGCACAGATACGCAGTATTTT	CASSLPTPSGQSTDTQYF
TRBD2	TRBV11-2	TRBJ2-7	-	TGTGCCAGCAGCCCAACCCCACGACTAGCGGGAGCCTACGAGCAGTACTTC	CASSPTPRLAGAYEQYF
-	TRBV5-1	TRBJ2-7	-	TGCGCCAGCAGCTTGCCAACGCAGGGGTTCCACGAGCAGTACTTC	CASSLPTQGFHEQYF
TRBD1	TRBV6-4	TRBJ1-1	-	TGTGCCAGCAGTTCTGACAGGGGCACTGAAGCTTTCTTT	CASSSDRGTEAFF
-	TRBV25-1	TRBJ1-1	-	TGTGCCAGCAGTGAATTTACAGGGATGAACACTGAAGCTTTCTTT	CASSEFTGMNTEAFF
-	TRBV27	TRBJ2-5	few	TGTGCCAGCAGTTCCGCTAGCGTGCGAAGTCAAGAGACCCAGTACTTC	CASSSASVRSQETQYF
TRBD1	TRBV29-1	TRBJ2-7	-	TGCAGCGTTGAAGAAGGACAGGGGAATAGACGCGAGCAGTACTTC	CSVEEGQGNRREQYF
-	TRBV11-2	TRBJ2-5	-	TGTGCCAGCAGCTCTATACTAGTTGGAGAGACCCAGTACTTC	CASSSILVGETQYF
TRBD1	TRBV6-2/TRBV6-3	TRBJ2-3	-	TGTGCCAGCAGTTACGAGACAGGGCGCACAGATACGCAGTATTTT	CASSYETGRTDTQYF
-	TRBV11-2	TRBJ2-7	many	TGTGCCAGCAGCTTACAATACGAGCAGTACTTC	CASSLQYEQYF
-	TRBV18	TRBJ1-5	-	TGTGCCAGCTCACGCGTTACGGGGGAACAGCCCCAGCATTTT	CASSRVTGEQPQHF
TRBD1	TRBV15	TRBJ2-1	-	TGTGCCACCAGCAGACCTGAACAGGGGGCTCGCAATGAGCAGTTCTTC	CATSRPEQGARNEQFF
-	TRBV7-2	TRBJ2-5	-	TGTGCCAGCAGCTTAAGGCGGCTCCAGACCCAGTACTTC	CASSLRRLQTQYF
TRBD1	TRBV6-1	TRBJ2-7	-	TGTGCCAGCAGTGAACAGGGGGCGAGGGAGCAGTACTTC	CASSEQGAREQYF
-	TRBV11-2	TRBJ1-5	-	TGTGCCAAAGAAACATTGGCTGCCAATCAGCCCCAGCATTTT	CAKETLAANQPQHF
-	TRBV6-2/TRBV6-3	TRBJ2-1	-	TGTGCCAGCAGTTACTCCTATGAGCAGTTCTTC	CASSYSYEQFF
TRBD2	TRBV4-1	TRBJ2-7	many	TGCGCCAGCAGCCGGACCGGGACTAGCGATTCGGAGCAGTACTTC	CASSRTGTSDSEQYF
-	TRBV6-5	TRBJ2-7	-	TGTGCCAGTAGGCCGGAGGGTCCCTACGAGCAGTACTTC	CASRPEGPYEQYF
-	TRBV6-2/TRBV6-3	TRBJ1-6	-	TGTGCCAGCAGTGGCCGACAGAGTAATTCACCCCTCCACTTT	CASSGRQSNSPLHF
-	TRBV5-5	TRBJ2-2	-	TGTGCCAGCCGGACAGGGAGGGTAAACACCGGGGAGCTGTTTTTT	CASRTGRVNTGELFF
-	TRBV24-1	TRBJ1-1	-	TGTGCCACCAGTGACCCACAGGGCTCCGCTACTGAAGCTTTCTTT	CATSDPQGSATEAFF
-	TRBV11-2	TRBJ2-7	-	TGTGCCAGCAGCCCCCTCGCAGGGTTTTCCTACGAGCAGTACTTC	CASSPLAGFSYEQYF